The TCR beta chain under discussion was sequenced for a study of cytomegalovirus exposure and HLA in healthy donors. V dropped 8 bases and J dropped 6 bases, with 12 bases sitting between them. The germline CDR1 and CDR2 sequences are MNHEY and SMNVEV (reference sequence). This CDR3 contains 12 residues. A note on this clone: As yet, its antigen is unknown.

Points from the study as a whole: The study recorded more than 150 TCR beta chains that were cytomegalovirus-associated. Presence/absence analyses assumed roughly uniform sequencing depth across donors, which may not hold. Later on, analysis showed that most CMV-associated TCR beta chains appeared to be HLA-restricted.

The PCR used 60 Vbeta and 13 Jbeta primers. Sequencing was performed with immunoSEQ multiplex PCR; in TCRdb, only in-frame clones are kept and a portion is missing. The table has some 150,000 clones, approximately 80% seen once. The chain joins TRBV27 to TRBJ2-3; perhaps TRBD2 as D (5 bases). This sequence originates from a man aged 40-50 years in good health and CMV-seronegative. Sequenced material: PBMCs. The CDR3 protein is CASRPGWDTQYF. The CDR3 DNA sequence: TGTGCCAGCCGCCCGGGGTGGGATACGCAGTATTTT.